This TCR beta chain originates from a study of PD-L1 blockade in urothelial cancer (dated by TCRdb to 2016 to 2017). A note on the overall study: Therapy was started in the mid-2010s for all patients, and atezolizumab 1,200 mg was administered intravenously every 3 weeks. About nine tenths of the roughly 29 patients were males with bladder-origin urothelial cancer, and about 60% of the roughly 29 reported a prior smoking history. An ECOG performance status of 0 or 1 was recorded for the patients, and 0 to 3 prior chemotherapy regimens had been received by the patients. Blood samples were analyzed at two time points: 3 weeks after treatment start (second dose) and 6 weeks after treatment start. Blood samples gave a median of around 130,000 T cells and approximately 80,000 unique TCRs, with a median clonality of 0.080. An exploratory multi-omic analysis was conducted of the somatic, immune and clinical correlates of response to PD-L1 blockade with atezolizumab in urothelial cancer. Pretreatment tumor samples, along with matched peripheral blood serially collected before and after atezolizumab treatment, were subjected to TCR sequencing. Durable clinical benefit meant progression-free survival longer than 6 months, and TCR features were also tested against progression-free and overall survival. Whole exome sequencing and RNA sequencing of pretreatment tumors were performed alongside TCR sequencing in the same patients. Durable clinical benefit was achieved by nine patients but not by the remaining 20. Over 28 patients had pretreatment blood TCR-seq, roughly 24 had at least one posttreatment blood collection, and roughly 24 had tumor TCR-seq.

The sample's time point label, decoded: peripheral blood 6 weeks after treatment start. A total of 29 patients with locally advanced or metastatic urothelial carcinoma, treated at Memorial Sloan Kettering on a trial protocol, made up the cohort. Peripheral blood mononuclear cells were collected pretreatment and during treatment, with between 1 and 8 total time points per patient. The Qiagen DNeasy Blood extraction kit was used to purify genomic DNA from total PBMCs and tumor samples. PBMCs were collected pretreatment and during treatment, and were isolated and stored as previously described. About this clone: This receptor's antigen is unknown. Nothing much larger sits one base from this clone, and base qualities are not available.

What the work shows at the level of the full study, not this receptor alone: Greater expansion of tumor-associated TCR clones in peripheral blood 3 weeks after the start of treatment was observed in patients with durable benefit (n of about 20, p = 0.022). Because the sample size was small (n ≈ 30) and many of the analyses were exploratory, the results are meant to be hypothesis-generating. A pretreatment peripheral blood TCR clonality below the median was linked to improved progression-free and overall survival.

Compared with germline, V lacks 0 bases and J lacks 2 bases; bases without a gene match: 6. The CDR3, cysteine through phenylalanine, is 18 amino acids long. Here the CDR3 DNA is all that survives: 54 bases in frame from base 1. Per the germline V gene, SGHTA is the CDR1 and FQGNSA is the CDR2. Synthetic TCR analog templates were spiked into each PCR to estimate absolute template abundance from read counts. TCRbeta CDR3 regions were amplified from genomic DNA with bias-controlled V and J gene primers using the immunoSEQ assay. Sequencing of rearranged TCRbeta segments was done at approximately 20X coverage. From the authors' description of their analysis: Clustering was used to correct sequencing errors, and CDR3s were annotated against IMGT so that V, D and J genes could be assigned. Downstream analyses used only productive TCRbeta rearrangements, leaving out any out-of-frame or stop-codon sequences. To compute clonality, Shannon entropy was normalized by the log of the number of unique productive sequences and then subtracted from one. Fisher's exact test with Benjamini-Hochberg correction, using a cutoff of adjusted p below 0.01, was how clones that differed between time points or between blood and tumor were identified. In its TCRdb copy, this immuneACCESS table keeps in-frame sequences only and misses some clones. Where compared with another copy, unresolved V genes explain less than half of these, and the others have no known cause. That table supplies the V and J calls and clone size; D and trimming were determined from the DNA. For this sample there are more than 60,000 clones; about 90% appear just once. The ten largest clones represent around 11% of the sample.

This TCR was sampled from a man aged 60 to 69 with urothelial cancer. This specimen was PBMCs, taken around atezolizumab (anti-PD-L1) treatment. This chain is built from TRBV7-2 and TRBJ2-7; 14 nucleotides in the junction match TRBD2. CDR3 sequence: CASSLAGLAGVTTYEQYF. DNA sequence: TGTGCCAGCAGCTTAGCGGGACTAGCGGGAGTTACGACCTACGAGCAGTACTTC.